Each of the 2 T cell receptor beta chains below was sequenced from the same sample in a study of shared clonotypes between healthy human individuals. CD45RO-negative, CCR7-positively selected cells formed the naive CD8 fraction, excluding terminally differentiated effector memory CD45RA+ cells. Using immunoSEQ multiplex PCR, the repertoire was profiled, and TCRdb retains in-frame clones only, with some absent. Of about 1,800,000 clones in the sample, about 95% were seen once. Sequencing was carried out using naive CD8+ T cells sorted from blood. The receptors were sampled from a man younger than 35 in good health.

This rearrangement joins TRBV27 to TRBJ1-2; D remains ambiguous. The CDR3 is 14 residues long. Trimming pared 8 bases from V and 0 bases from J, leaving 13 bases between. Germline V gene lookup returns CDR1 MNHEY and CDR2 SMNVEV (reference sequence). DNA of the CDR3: TGTGCCAGCGGATTTCCTGACCCTAACTATGGCTACACCTTC. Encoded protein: CASGFPDPNYGYTF.

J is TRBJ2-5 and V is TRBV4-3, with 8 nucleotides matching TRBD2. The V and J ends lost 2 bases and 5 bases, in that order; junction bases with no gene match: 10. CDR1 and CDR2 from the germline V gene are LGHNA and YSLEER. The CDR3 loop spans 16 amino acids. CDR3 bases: TGCGCCAGCAGCCAAAGGCTAGCGGGCTCAGGGGAGACCCAGTACTTC. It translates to CASSQRLAGSGETQYF.